This T cell receptor (beta chain) is from a study of blood T cell repertoires in COVID-19 (TCRdb year 2020). Broadly, across the study: Samples from collaborators originated in the United States, Italy and Spain and spanned both the acute and convalescent phases of COVID-19. The repertoires were made available in a free public database intended to serve as a resource for research on the immune response to SARS-CoV-2. A de-identified subject ID, COVID-19 status, age in years and sex were almost always included in the sample metadata. HLA class I and class II types, where available, came from metadata supplied by the sample provider rather than from assay-based typing. The prospective study material was composed of cDNA or gDNA derived from T cells, B-cell-depleted T cells, or PBMCs. The dataset comprised deeply sampled blood TCRbeta repertoires from subjects exposed to, actively infected with, or recovered from COVID-19. The samples were drawn from two sources: the first 160 participants of the ongoing ImmuneRACE study, and fewer than 1,500 subjects contributed by 6 global collaborators. The paper's findings and limits, for the study overall: How much clinical and demographic metadata was included differed by source and by participant, and the metadata was provided uncurated.

TCRbeta CDR3 regions were amplified from genomic DNA by means of the immunoSEQ Assay, a bias-controlled multiplex PCR. Under the source paper's analysis protocol: The number of nucleated cells in each sample was estimated by amplification of reference gene primers within the assay. To quantify the absolute abundance of each unique TCRbeta CDR3 rearrangement, sequence reads were collapsed and filtered. For each sample, productive Simpson clonality was calculated by taking the square root of Simpson's diversity index across productive rearrangements. Sourced from immuneACCESS, this table was stored by TCRdb with only in-frame sequences that have V and J called. A share of the clones is absent; for the studies checked, an unresolved V gene accounts for under half, and the remainder has no known explanation. The V and J calls and clone size come from that table; D and trimming were worked out from the DNA. Within this sample are approximately 230,000 clones, with roughly 80% of them counted one time only. The ten most abundant clones make up about 8.9% of the sample.

Trimming takes 3 bases off V and 5 bases off J; junction bases not matched to a gene: 5. The germline V gene sets CDR1 to SGHTA and CDR2 to FQGNSA. The CDR3 has 15 amino acids, counting the end cysteine and phenylalanine. Left in the record is the CDR3 DNA by itself, 45 bases read in frame from the first base. The count of this clone is one. No antigen is known for it. The sample holds no much larger clone one base away, and base qualities are not on file. Each collaborating institution followed its own protocols to collect whole blood in K2EDTA tubes. Collaborator samples were shipped for TCRbeta analysis as frozen whole blood, isolated PBMCs, or DNA extracted from either sample type.

This receptor was identified in a man older than 75 with acute or convalescent COVID-19. The sequenced sample consisted of peripheral blood. The sequence links TRBV7-2 to TRBJ1-4; 8 nucleotides in the junction match TRBD1. The CDR3 loop reads CASSFTGGGNEKLFF. DNA sequence: TGTGCCAGCAGCTTTACAGGGGGTGGGAATGAAAAACTGTTTTTT.